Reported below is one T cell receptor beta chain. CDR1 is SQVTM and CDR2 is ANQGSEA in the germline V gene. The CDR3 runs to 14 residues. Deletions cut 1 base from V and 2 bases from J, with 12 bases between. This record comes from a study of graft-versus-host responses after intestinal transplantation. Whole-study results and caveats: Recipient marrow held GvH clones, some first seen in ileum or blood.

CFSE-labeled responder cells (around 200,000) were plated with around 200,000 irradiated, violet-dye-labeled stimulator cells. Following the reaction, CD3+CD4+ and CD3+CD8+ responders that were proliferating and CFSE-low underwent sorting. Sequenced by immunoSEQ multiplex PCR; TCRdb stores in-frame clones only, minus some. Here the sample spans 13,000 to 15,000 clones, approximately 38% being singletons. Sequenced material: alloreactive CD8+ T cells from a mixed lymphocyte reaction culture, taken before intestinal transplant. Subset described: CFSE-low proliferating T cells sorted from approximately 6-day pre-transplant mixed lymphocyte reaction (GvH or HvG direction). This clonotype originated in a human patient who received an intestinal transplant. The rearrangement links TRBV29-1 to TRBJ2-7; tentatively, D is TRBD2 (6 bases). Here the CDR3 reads CSVEGLEGTYEQYF. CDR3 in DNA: TGCAGCGTTGAAGGACTAGAAGGGACCTACGAGCAGTACTTC.